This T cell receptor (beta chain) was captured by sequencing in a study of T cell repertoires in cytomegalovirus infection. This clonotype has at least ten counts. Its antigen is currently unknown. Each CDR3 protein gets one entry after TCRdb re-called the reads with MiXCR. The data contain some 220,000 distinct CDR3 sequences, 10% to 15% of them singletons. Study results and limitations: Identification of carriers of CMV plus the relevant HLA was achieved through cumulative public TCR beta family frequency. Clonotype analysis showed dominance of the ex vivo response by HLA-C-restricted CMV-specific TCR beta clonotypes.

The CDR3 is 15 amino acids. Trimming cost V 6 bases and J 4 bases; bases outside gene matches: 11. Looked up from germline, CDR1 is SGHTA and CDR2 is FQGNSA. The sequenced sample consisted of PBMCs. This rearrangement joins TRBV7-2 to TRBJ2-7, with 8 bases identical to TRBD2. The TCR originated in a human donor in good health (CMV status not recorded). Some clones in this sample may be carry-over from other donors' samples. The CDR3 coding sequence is TGTGCCAGCAGTTCCGGGGTAGCGGGGCCGTACGAGCAGTACTTC. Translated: CASSSGVAGPYEQYF.